This TCR beta chain comes out of a study of T cells in Graves' hyperthyroidism and ophthalmopathy. Overall study: The initial diagnosis was the point when peripheral blood was collected, ahead of any treatment. The study, taken as a whole, reports: In the blood, most expanded thyroid clonotypes above 0.001 appeared as well.

In the case of this clonotype: Its antigen is currently unknown.

Used for diagnoses were clinical symptoms, serum thyroxine and TRAb, thyroid ultrasound and orbital computed tomography. This CDR3 has 12 residues. With 7 bases clipped from V and 8 bases from J, the junction kept 4 bases outside the gene matches. Researchers amplified the TCR beta CDR3 regions from RNA transcripts. Researchers ran a first-round RT-PCR on the TCR CDR3 using the HTBI primer set. One entry per CDR3 protein results from TCRdb running MiXCR on the multiplex PCR reads. The sample shows more than 350,000 distinct CDR3 sequences, roughly 15% of them seen only once. The receptor was derived from a woman aged 55-70 years with Graves' ophthalmopathy. This chain connects TRBV12-3 or TRBV12-4 to TRBJ2-1; 8 positions match TRBD2. Sequences were obtained from blood. In nucleotides, the CDR3 is TGTGCCAGCACCCGGGGGGGCGATGAGCAGTTCTTC. It specifies CASTRGGDEQFF.